The clone carrying this T cell receptor beta chain was recorded many times. What it binds is not known. These data belong to a study of regulatory T cells in long-lasting Graves disease. Study-wide context: Over-5-year antithyroid drug use with positive TSH receptor antibodies defined persistent Graves' disease in the study.

Building the TCR beta libraries relied on iRepertoire HTBI primers, and CDR3 regions underwent Arm-PCR. TCRdb redid the calling of the multiplex PCR reads with MiXCR, one entry per CDR3 protein. The sample yields over 350,000 distinct CDR3 sequences, about 20% seen once. The time point denotes: persistent/refractory GD, antithyroid drugs over 5 years with positive TRAb. RNA extracted from PBMCs served as the sequencing template. Collection of peripheral blood (about 8.8 milliliters) was done using EDTA tubes. Study results and limitations: Only peripheral blood was studied, not thyroid tissue.

This sample comprised peripheral blood mononuclear cells (PBMCs), obtained when the disease was refractory, from a patient treated with antithyroid drugs. This clonotype was obtained from a female donor with Graves disease.

In nucleotides, the CDR3 is TGTGCCAGCAGCTTAGCCGGGAGCGGAGGGGAGACCCAGTACTTC. Translation gives CASSLAGSGGETQYF. This chain uses TRBV7-2 with TRBJ2-5; perhaps TRBD2 as D (6 bases). The CDR3 runs to 15 residues. Germline CDR1 reads SGHTA; CDR2 reads FQGNSA. Trimming took 0 bases from V and 5 from J, leaving 13 bases between them.